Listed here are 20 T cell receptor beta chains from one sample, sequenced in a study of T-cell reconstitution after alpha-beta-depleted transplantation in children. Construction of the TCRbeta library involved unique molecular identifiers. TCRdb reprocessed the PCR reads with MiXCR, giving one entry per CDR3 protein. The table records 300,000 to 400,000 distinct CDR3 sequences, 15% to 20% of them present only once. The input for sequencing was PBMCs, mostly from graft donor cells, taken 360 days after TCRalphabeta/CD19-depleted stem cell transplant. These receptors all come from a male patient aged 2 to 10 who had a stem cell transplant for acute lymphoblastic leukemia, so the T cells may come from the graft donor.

CDR3 in amino acids: CASSVERLATGELFF. In nucleotides, the CDR3 is TGTGCCAGCAGCGTAGAACGACTTGCCACCGGGGAGCTGTTTTTT. The chain uses TRBV9 and TRBJ2-2; unclear D gene. CDR1 and CDR2 (germline): SGDLS, YYNGEE. The CDR3 has 15 residues. The germline V and J ends were trimmed by 0 bases and 4 bases, with 10 bases remaining between them.

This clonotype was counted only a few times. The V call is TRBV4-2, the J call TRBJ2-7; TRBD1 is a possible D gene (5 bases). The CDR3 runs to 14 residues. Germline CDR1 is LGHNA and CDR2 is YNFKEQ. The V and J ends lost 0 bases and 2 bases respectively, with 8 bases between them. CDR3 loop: CASSQDWGPYEQYF. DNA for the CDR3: TGTGCCAGCAGCCAAGATTGGGGCCCCTACGAGCAGTACTTC.

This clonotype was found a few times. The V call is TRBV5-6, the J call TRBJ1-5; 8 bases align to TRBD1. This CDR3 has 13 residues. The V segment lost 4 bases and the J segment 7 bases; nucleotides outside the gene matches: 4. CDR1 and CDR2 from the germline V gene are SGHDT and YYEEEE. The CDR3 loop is CASSVTGVQPQHF. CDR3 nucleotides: TGTGCCAGCAGCGTGACAGGGGTACAGCCCCAGCATTTT.

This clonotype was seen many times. Here the CDR3 DNA reads TGTGCCAGCAGTCCACTTACTAGCGGGAGTAGCTCCTACGAGCAGTACTTC. It yields the protein CASSPLTSGSSSYEQYF. The V call is TRBV28, the J call TRBJ2-7; 11 nucleotides agree with TRBD2. Germline assignment: CDR1 MDHEN and CDR2 SYDVKM. The CDR3 extends over 17 amino acids. Unmatched junction bases numbered 9, after V lost 5 bases and J lost 0 bases.

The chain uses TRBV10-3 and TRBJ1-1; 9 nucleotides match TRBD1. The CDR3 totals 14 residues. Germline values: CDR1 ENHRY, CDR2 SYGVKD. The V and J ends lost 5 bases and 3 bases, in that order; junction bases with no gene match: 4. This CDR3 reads CAISPTGGYTEAFF. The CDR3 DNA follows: TGTGCCATCAGTCCCACAGGGGGCTACACTGAAGCTTTCTTT.

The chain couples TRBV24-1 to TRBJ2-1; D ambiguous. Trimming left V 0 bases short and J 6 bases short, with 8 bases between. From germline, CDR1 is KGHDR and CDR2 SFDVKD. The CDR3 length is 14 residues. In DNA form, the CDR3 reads TGTGCCACCAGTGATTTGGGGGATTTCAATGAGCAGTTCTTC. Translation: CATSDLGDFNEQFF.

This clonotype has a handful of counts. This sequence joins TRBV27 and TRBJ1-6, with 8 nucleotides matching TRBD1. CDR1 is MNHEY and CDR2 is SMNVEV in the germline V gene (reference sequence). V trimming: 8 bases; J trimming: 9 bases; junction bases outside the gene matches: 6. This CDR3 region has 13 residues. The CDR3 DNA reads TGTGCCAGCTGGGGACAGGAGGGTTCACCCCTCCACTTT. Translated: CASWGQEGSPLHF.

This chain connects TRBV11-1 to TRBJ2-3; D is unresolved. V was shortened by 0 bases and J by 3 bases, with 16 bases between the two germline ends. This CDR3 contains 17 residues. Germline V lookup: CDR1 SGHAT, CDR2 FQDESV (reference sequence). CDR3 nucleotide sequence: TGTGCCAGCAGCTTAGCGCTCCGAACCCTTGGGACAGATACGCAGTATTTT. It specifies CASSLALRTLGTDTQYF. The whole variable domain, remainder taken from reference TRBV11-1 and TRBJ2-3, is EAEVAQSPRYKITEKSQAVAFWCDPISGHATLYWYRQILGQGPELLVQFQDESVVDDSQLPKDRFSAERLKGVDSTLKIQPAELGDSAMYLCASSLALRTLGTDTQYFGPGTRLTVL.

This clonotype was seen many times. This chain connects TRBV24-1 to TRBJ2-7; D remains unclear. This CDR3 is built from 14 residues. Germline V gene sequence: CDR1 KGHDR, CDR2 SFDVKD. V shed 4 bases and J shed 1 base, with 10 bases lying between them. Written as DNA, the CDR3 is TGTGCCACCAGTGACCCCCGCAGTTCCTACGAGCAGTACTTC. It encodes CATSDPRSSYEQYF.

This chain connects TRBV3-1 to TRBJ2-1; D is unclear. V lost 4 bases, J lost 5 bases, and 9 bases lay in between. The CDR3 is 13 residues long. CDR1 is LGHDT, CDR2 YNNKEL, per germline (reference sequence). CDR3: CASSLSLHNEQFF. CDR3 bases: TGTGCCAGCAGCCTCTCTCTGCACAATGAGCAGTTCTTC.

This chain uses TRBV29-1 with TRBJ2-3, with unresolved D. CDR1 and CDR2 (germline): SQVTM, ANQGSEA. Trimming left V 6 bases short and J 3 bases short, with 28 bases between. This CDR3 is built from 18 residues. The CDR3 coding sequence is TGCAGCGTGCAAGTCCGGGCCCTGAGGTGGTGTTTGACAGATACGCAGTATTTT. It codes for CSVQVRALRWCLTDTQYF.

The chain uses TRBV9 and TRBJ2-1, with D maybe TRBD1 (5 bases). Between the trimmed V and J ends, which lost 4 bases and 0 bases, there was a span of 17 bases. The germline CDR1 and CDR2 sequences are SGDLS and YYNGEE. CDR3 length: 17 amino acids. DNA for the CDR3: TGTGCCAGCAGCCCCCAGGGCCAGGTTGCCTCCTACAATGAGCAGTTCTTC. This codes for CASSPQGQVASYNEQFF. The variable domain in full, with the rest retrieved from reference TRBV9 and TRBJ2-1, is DSGVTQTPKHLITATGQRVTLRCSPRSGDLSVYWYQQSLDQGLQFLIQYYNGEERAKGNILERFSAQQFPDLHSELNLSSLELGDSALYFCASSPQGQVASYNEQFFGPGTRLTVL.

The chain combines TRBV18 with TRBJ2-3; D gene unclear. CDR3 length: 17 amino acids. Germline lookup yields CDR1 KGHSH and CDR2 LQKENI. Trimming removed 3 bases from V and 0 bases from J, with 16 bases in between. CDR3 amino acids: CASSPHPRATSTDTQYF. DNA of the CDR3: TGTGCCAGCTCACCCCACCCTAGAGCTACTAGCACAGATACGCAGTATTTT.

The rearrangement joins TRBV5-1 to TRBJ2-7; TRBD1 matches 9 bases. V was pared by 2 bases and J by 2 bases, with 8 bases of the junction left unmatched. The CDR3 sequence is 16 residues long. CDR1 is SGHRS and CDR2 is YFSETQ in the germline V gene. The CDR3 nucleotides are TGCGCCAGCAGCTTCCGATTCGGGACAGGGCCCTACGAGCAGTACTTC. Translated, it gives CASSFRFGTGPYEQYF.

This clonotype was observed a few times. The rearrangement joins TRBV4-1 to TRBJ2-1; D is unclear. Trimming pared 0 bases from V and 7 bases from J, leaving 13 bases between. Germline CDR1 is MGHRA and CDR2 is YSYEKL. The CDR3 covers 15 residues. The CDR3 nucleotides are TGCGCCAGCAGCCAAGATTGGGCCAGTGGGAATGAGCAGTTCTTC. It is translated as CASSQDWASGNEQFF.

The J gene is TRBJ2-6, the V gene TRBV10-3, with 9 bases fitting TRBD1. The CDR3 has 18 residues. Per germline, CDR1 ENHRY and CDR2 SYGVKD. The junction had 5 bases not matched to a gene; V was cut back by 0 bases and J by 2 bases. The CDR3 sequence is CAISESTGTGTGANVLTF. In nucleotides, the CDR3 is TGTGCCATCAGTGAGTCGACCGGGACAGGGACTGGGGCCAACGTCCTGACTTTC.

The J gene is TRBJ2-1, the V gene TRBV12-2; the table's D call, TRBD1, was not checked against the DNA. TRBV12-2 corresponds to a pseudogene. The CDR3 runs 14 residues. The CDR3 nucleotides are TGTGCAAGTCGCTTAGGGACAGGGGACAATGAGCAGTTCTTC. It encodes CASRLGTGDNEQFF.

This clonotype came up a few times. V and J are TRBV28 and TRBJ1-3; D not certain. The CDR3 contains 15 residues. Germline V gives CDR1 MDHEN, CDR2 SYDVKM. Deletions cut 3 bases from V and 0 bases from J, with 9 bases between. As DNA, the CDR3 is TGTGCCAGCAGTTTGGCGGAGAGCTCTGGAAACACCATATATTTT. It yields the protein CASSLAESSGNTIYF.

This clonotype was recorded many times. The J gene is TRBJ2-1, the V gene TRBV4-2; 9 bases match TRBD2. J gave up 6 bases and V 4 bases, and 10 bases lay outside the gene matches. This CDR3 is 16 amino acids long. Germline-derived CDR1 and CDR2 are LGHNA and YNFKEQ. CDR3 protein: CASSPETSGWINEQFF. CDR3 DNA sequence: TGTGCCAGCAGCCCCGAAACTAGCGGGTGGATCAATGAGCAGTTCTTC.

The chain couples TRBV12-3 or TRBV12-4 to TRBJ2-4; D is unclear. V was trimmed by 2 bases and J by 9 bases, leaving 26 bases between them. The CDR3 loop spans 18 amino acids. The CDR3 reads CASSLSGQAWPRPSIQYF. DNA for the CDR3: TGTGCCAGCAGTTTATCCGGGCAGGCATGGCCCCGGCCAAGCATTCAGTACTTC.